This entry lists 21 T cell receptor beta chains sequenced from one sample in a study of T cells after yellow fever vaccination. A single record per CDR3 protein comes from TCRdb applying MiXCR to the 5' RACE reads. The table has about 320,000 distinct CDR3 sequences, 3.5% to 4.5% seen once; the top ten hold just under 20%. The material was PBMCs, obtained 15 days after the yellow fever booster vaccination. Receptors originate from a man in his late teens or twenties who received the YFV17D yellow fever vaccine.

There are many counts of this clonotype. V gene TRBV5-1 combines with J gene TRBJ2-3, with 8 bases lining up with TRBD2. With V trimmed by 8 bases and J by 0 bases, 5 bases remained unmatched. This CDR3 region has 14 residues. Per the germline V gene, CDR1 is SGHRS and CDR2 is YFSETQ. CDR3 region: CASTRLASTDTQYF. DNA for the CDR3: TGCGCCAGTACGAGACTAGCGAGCACAGATACGCAGTATTTT. Together with reference TRBV5-1 and TRBJ2-3, the CDR3 gives the full variable domain: KAGVTQTPRYLIKTRGQQVTLSCSPISGHRSVSWYQQTPGQGLQFLFEYFSETQRNKGNFPGRFSGRQFSNSRSEMNVSTLELGDSALYLCASTRLASTDTQYFGPGTRLTVL.

This clonotype occurred a few times. The V gene is TRBV6-6, the J gene TRBJ1-3, with 8 bases that match TRBD1. This CDR3 contains 16 residues. V trimming: 2 bases; J trimming: 7 bases; junction bases outside the gene matches: 10. Germline lookup yields CDR1 MNHNY and CDR2 SVGAGI (reference sequence). DNA of the CDR3: TGTGCCAGCAGTTACCCAACAGGGGGTTGGAGGAACACCATATATTTT. This codes for CASSYPTGGWRNTIYF.

This clonotype was seen repeatedly, ten times or more. The V call is TRBV5-1, the J call TRBJ2-7, with TRBD1 as a possible D gene (6 bases). V dropped 3 bases and J dropped 5 bases, with 9 bases sitting between them. Germline values: CDR1 SGHRS, CDR2 YFSETQ. The CDR3 totals 12 residues. This CDR3 reads CASSYEGDEQYF. In DNA, the CDR3 is TGCGCCAGCAGCTATGAGGGGGACGAGCAGTACTTC. The full variable domain, in which reference TRBV5-1 and TRBJ2-7 provide the parts outside the CDR3, is KAGVTQTPRYLIKTRGQQVTLSCSPISGHRSVSWYQQTPGQGLQFLFEYFSETQRNKGNFPGRFSGRQFSNSRSEMNVSTLELGDSALYLCASSYEGDEQYFGPGTRLTVT.

This clonotype was detected many times. The genes are TRBV20-1 and TRBJ2-5, with 8 bases identical to TRBD1. This CDR3 has 14 residues. The germline gives CDR1 DFQATT, CDR2 SNEGSKA (reference sequence). The J segment lost 5 bases and the V segment lost 5 bases, leaving 10 bases of the junction unmatched. Here the CDR3 DNA reads TGCAGTGCTCGTTCGACAGGGGCTGGGGAGACCCAGTACTTC. This codes for CSARSTGAGETQYF.

The chain recombines TRBV27 with TRBJ1-5; TRBD1 is a possible D gene (6 bases). CDR1 is MNHEY, CDR2 SMNVEV, per germline (reference sequence). CDR3 length: 15 amino acids. Trimming removed 6 bases at V and 6 bases at J, with 18 bases between. The CDR3 bases are TGTGCCAGCAGGTCACAGGGCGTCCCGGCTCAGCCCCAGCATTTT. Protein: CASRSQGVPAQPQHF.

Many counts were recorded for this clonotype. The genes are TRBV9 and TRBJ2-1; D is unclear. The CDR3 covers 14 residues. V was pared by 0 bases and J by 7 bases, with 11 bases between. Germline CDR1 is SGDLS and CDR2 is YYNGEE. The CDR3 region has the DNA TGTGCCAGCAGCGTAGCTTTAGCTGTGAATGAGCAGTTCTTC. Translation: CASSVALAVNEQFF.

This clonotype has only a few counts. The chain joins TRBV5-1 to TRBJ2-5, with a weak D call TRBD1 (5 bases). Germline V gene sequence: CDR1 SGHRS, CDR2 YFSETQ. CDR3 length: 16 residues. V lost 1 base and J lost 1, with 14 bases in between. The CDR3 spells CASSLIRRQRQETQYF. The CDR3 nucleotides are TGCGCCAGCAGCTTGATTCGTCGACAGCGCCAAGAGACCCAGTACTTC.

There are a few counts of this clonotype. The V call is TRBV28, the J call TRBJ2-5, with D uncertain. The CDR3 has 16 residues. Deletions cut 5 bases from V and 1 base from J, with 17 bases between. Germline assignment: CDR1 MDHEN and CDR2 SYDVKM. The CDR3 is CASSPPGPVSQETQYF. For the CDR3, the DNA is TGTGCCAGCAGTCCACCGGGCCCCGTGTCCCAAGAGACCCAGTACTTC.

This rearrangement joins TRBV9 to TRBJ1-2; tentatively, D is TRBD1 (6 bases). The CDR3 runs to 13 residues. Per the germline V gene, CDR1 is SGDLS and CDR2 is YYNGEE. Trimming cost V 4 bases and J 3 bases, with 10 bases left between them. The CDR3 DNA follows: TGTGCCAGCAGCTCAGGGGTTGACTATGGCTACACCTTC. It encodes CASSSGVDYGYTF.

The J gene is TRBJ2-5, the V gene TRBV7-9; possible D gene TRBD1, 6 bases. Germline V CDR1 and CDR2: SEHNR, FQNEAQ (reference sequence). Trimming took 3 bases from V and 5 from J, leaving 28 bases between them. This CDR3 spans 19 amino acids. The CDR3 reads CASSFLPTGKEVVSETQYF. The CDR3 DNA is TGTGCCAGCAGCTTCCTTCCGACAGGCAAGGAGGTGGTCAGTGAGACCCAGTACTTC.

The chain joins TRBV25-1 to TRBJ1-1; no clear D gene. CDR1 and CDR2 (germline): MGHDK, SYGVNS. V lost 1 base to trimming and J lost 11 bases, with 8 bases between them. There are 11 residues in the CDR3. The CDR3 DNA is TGTGCCAGCAGTGAATCCCGGGGTGCTTTCTTT. Translated, it gives CASSESRGAFF.

The genes are TRBV7-8 and TRBJ2-1; D remains unclear. Germline values: CDR1 SGHVS, CDR2 FQNEAQ. The CDR3 runs 9 residues. V was shortened by 9 bases and J by 9 bases, with 6 bases between the two germline ends. CDR3 residues: CASGLEQFF. The CDR3 nucleotides are TGTGCCAGTGGGCTTGAGCAGTTCTTC.

There are a few counts of this clonotype. The J gene is TRBJ2-6, the V gene TRBV12-3 or TRBV12-4, with D unresolved. CDR3 length: 14 residues. V was trimmed by 3 bases and J by 5 bases, leaving 8 bases between them. The CDR3 is CASSLVNWANVLTF. CDR3 nucleotides: TGTGCCAGCAGTTTGGTAAACTGGGCCAACGTCCTGACTTTC.

This clonotype occurred many times. The gene calls are TRBV10-3 and TRBJ2-5; D gene ambiguous. Germline CDR1 is ENHRY and CDR2 is SYGVKD. V lost 2 bases to trimming and J lost 6 bases, with 4 bases between them. This CDR3 has 11 amino acids. The CDR3 DNA is TGTGCCATCAGTGAGGGGCAGACCCAGTACTTC. Encoded protein: CAISEGQTQYF.

This clonotype was found a few times. The chain has TRBV7-2 and TRBJ2-1, with 15 positions matching TRBD2. This CDR3 spans 18 amino acids. With V trimmed by 6 bases and J by 8 bases, 14 bases remained unmatched. Germline-derived CDR1 and CDR2 are SGHTA and FQGNSA. The DNA for the CDR3 is TGTGCCAGCAGGTCCGGACTAGCGGGGGGGCCGGGGGCCGATGAGCAGTTCTTC. This encodes CASRSGLAGGPGADEQFF. The whole variable domain, remainder taken from reference TRBV7-2 and TRBJ2-1, is GAGVSQSPSNKVTEKGKDVELRCDPISGHTALYWYRQSLGQGLEFLIYFQGNSAPDKSGLPSDRFSAERTGGSVSTLTIQRTQQEDSAVYLCASRSGLAGGPGADEQFFGPGTRLTVL.

This clonotype was counted many times. The rearrangement joins TRBV5-6 to TRBJ1-1; D gene ambiguous. Trimming shortened V by 4 bases and J by 4 bases, and 11 bases separated the two germline ends. From germline, CDR1 is SGHDT and CDR2 YYEEEE. The CDR3 totals 13 residues. The CDR3 loop is CASSRIGSTEAFF. As DNA, the CDR3 is TGTGCCAGCAGCCGCATAGGGAGCACTGAAGCTTTCTTT.

Only a few counts were recorded for this clonotype. This chain connects TRBV28 to TRBJ1-6; D uncertain. Germline V gene lookup returns CDR1 MDHEN and CDR2 SYDVKM. This CDR3 is 14 amino acids long. The V end was cut by 2 bases, the J end by 4 bases, with 6 bases between. The CDR3 loop reads CASSLVRYNSPLHF. In DNA form, the CDR3 reads TGTGCCAGCAGTTTAGTTCGATATAATTCACCCCTCCACTTT.

This clonotype was detected a few times. Written as DNA, the CDR3 is TGTGCCAGCACCTCTCCCGGGGAGGGCCCCTCACCCCTCCACTTT. Translating it yields CASTSPGEGPSPLHF. The chain uses TRBV6-6 and TRBJ1-6; D gene unclear. Germline V gene lookup returns CDR1 MNHNY and CDR2 SVGAGI (reference sequence). V gave up 7 bases and J gave up 10 bases, with 20 bases separating them. The CDR3 is 15 residues long.

This clonotype has at least ten counts. The rearrangement joins TRBV25-1 to TRBJ2-2; maybe TRBD2 (6 bases). This CDR3 spans 14 amino acids. From germline, CDR1 is MGHDK and CDR2 SYGVNS. The V end was cut by 3 bases, the J end by 7 bases, with 12 bases between. CDR3 protein: CASSDLGTYGELFF. In nucleotides, the CDR3 is TGTGCCAGCAGTGATCTCGGGACTTACGGGGAGCTGTTTTTT.

There are a few counts of this clonotype. The CDR3 loop is CASRWGSSNQETQYF. CDR3 bases: TGTGCCAGTAGGTGGGGAAGTTCCAACCAAGAGACCCAGTACTTC. V gene TRBV19 combines with J gene TRBJ2-5; D gene unclear. The germline V gene has CDR1 LNHDA and CDR2 SQIVND (reference sequence). Trimming removed 6 bases at V and 0 bases at J, with 14 bases between. There are 15 residues in the CDR3.

In this sample, this clonotype turned up a few times. J is TRBJ1-6 and V is TRBV12-3 or TRBV12-4; no firm D call. V lost 7 bases to trimming and J lost 7 bases, with 11 bases between them. CDR3 size: 13 residues. The CDR3 loop is CASNKGGNSPLHF. The CDR3 DNA is TGTGCCAGCAACAAGGGCGGCAATTCACCCCTCCACTTT.